This T cell receptor (beta chain) was documented in a study of quantifying T cell responses using KT2 cells. Study details: Reverse transcription used primers in the TCR alpha and beta constant regions.

Trimming cost V 6 bases and J 1 base; bases outside gene matches: 6. The CDR3 consists of 14 residues. CDR1 SQVTM and CDR2 ANQGSEA come from the germline V gene. Each cDNA got a UMI-containing oligo ligated at its 3' end. The first PCR ran around 4 cycles with an equimolar RC1.1 and RC1.2 beta primer mix. Each CDR3 protein is one row after TCRdb ran MiXCR on the UMI-ligation and nested PCR reads. The repertoire holds tens of thousands of distinct CDR3 sequences, roughly an eighth seen once, with 9.4% in the top ten. The sequenced sample was PBMCs spiked with cells of the T cell clone KT2. The TCR comes from a human donor. The genes are TRBV29-1 and TRBJ1-1, with 9 bases fitting TRBD1. The CDR3: CSVAKTGGNTEAFF. The CDR3 DNA reads as TGCAGCGTGGCAAAGACAGGGGGGAACACTGAAGCTTTCTTT.